Listed below are T cell receptor beta chains from one sample, sequenced in a study of vaccination and CD4 T cells after COVID-19. These receptors are not linked to any known antigen. TCRdb redid the calling of the PCR reads with MiXCR, one entry per CDR3 protein. The sample shows some 11,000 distinct CDR3 sequences, over 65% of them seen only once. Input material: CD4+ T cells from blood, cultured in vitro. The origin of the receptors is a human donor who had recovered from COVID-19. Each CDR3 is given without its conserved first and last residue. Clone size, where shown, is once, few, many, or a class for clones that have expanded.

size	J	V	CDR3
.	TRBJ1-5	TRBV20-1	SARPSNQPQH
.	TRBJ1-5	TRBV20-1	SARAGGGQPQH
.	TRBJ2-7	TRBV20-1	SVTDRQGWEQY
few	TRBJ1-5	TRBV4-2	ASSQEGPTGGGNQPQH
.	TRBJ2-7	TRBV7-2	ASSPQGASSYEQY
.	TRBJ1-1	TRBV6-2/TRBV6-3	ASSTVRGNTEAF
.	TRBJ1-2	TRBV5-1	ASSVEGTYGYT
.	TRBJ1-5	TRBV6-1	ASRTTGGNQPQH
.	TRBJ1-5	TRBV19	ASSITPTGYQPQH
.	TRBJ1-2	TRBV7-2	ASSRNRGQAHGYT
.	TRBJ2-5	TRBV6-1	ASSTPQTAEETQY
.	TRBJ1-2	TRBV10-3	AISESGEGYGYT
few	TRBJ1-5	TRBV28	ASGTSNQPQH
.	TRBJ2-7	TRBV11-2	ASSLALGLAYEQY
.	TRBJ2-5	TRBV7-3	ASSPGLAGGQETQY
.	TRBJ2-1	TRBV20-1	SARRGGAGSYNEQF
.	TRBJ1-1	TRBV29-1	SAVGRGTEAF
.	TRBJ1-6	TRBV7-2	ASSLERGRESPLH
.	TRBJ2-7	TRBV7-7	ASSLRAGGSYEQY
.	TRBJ1-5	TRBV28	ASSAAKGNQPQH
.	TRBJ1-1	TRBV20-1	SARDPRTVRGNTEAF
large	TRBJ1-5	TRBV20-1	SAGGTLSNQPQH
.	TRBJ1-6	TRBV7-8	ASSLDVGLNSPLH
.	TRBJ2-7	TRBV6-1	ASHSGGSYHEQY
.	TRBJ2-5	TRBV20-1	SAPLDLQETQY
.	TRBJ2-5	TRBV20-1	SAGQGQETQY
.	TRBJ2-2	TRBV10-3	ASGDLTGELF
.	TRBJ2-5	TRBV30	AWSIPGRGETQY
.	TRBJ2-7	TRBV24-1	ATSDSGQGAYEQY
.	TRBJ1-5	TRBV15	ATSTEGNQPQH
.	TRBJ1-1	TRBV6-1	ASRQQVSEAF
.	TRBJ1-1	TRBV7-3	ASSLRGKGEAF
.	TRBJ1-6	TRBV6-2/TRBV6-3	ASTQGYSPLH
.	TRBJ2-7	TRBV6-5	ASSLGLAAFYEQY
.	TRBJ1-2	TRBV7-9	ASSPQGPYRAGYT
.	TRBJ2-5	TRBV7-2	ASIHRRVGQETQY
.	TRBJ1-2	TRBV6-4	ASSEGVGQPYGYT
.	TRBJ2-7	TRBV7-9	ASSPQGSASYEQY
.	TRBJ2-7	TRBV20-1	SALIAGRLYEQY
.	TRBJ2-3	TRBV6-4	ASSPGLAGADTQY
few	TRBJ1-5	TRBV7-2	ASSLARDYGPQH
once	TRBJ2-3	TRBV20-1	SASRWADTQY
.	TRBJ2-5	TRBV20-1	SARPSGIGETQY
.	TRBJ2-6	TRBV6-1	ASRLITAGANVLT
.	TRBJ2-5	TRBV7-6	ASSSRGQETQY
.	TRBJ2-7	TRBV27	ASSSRVTGRTYEQY
once	TRBJ1-5	TRBV20-1	SARGVRNQPRH
.	TRBJ1-2	TRBV6-1	ASSVPGQGQHT
few	TRBJ1-1	TRBV6-1	ASTNSIRGTTEAF
few	TRBJ2-5	TRBV6-1	ASSAHSGTSGQETQY
.	TRBJ1-5	TRBV28	ASSLFQGMRAQH
once	TRBJ2-1	TRBV9	ASSVGGLYNEQF
.	TRBJ1-2	TRBV21-1	ASTGTGVYT
few	TRBJ1-2	TRBV15	ATSRENYGYT
medium-sized	TRBJ1-2	TRBV15	ATSREGQGYVT
.	TRBJ1-5	TRBV6-1	ASQDRTGNQPQH
.	TRBJ2-2	TRBV20-1	SARDQRTKNGELF
.	TRBJ2-5	TRBV20-1	SAAPSGGRGETQY
.	TRBJ2-6	TRBV6-2/TRBV6-3	ASSSPHGRANVLT